This T cell receptor beta chain was obtained from a study of blood T cell repertoires in COVID-19. The overall study: Acute-phase and convalescent COVID-19 samples originated in the United States, Italy and Spain.

In the authors' workflow: It was from reference gene primer amplification that nucleated cell counts were estimated. Sequencing was performed with immunoSEQ multiplex PCR; in TCRdb, only in-frame clones are kept and a portion is missing. Clone size and the V and J calls come from that table; the DNA yielded D and trimming. The profile shows under 250,000 clones, approximately 88% of them singletons. The cohort comprised adults aged roughly 18 to 95 years residing in about two dozen US areas. Within 2 weeks of study entry, exposed participants had contacted a PCR-confirmed or clinician-diagnosed COVID-19 case. The source material was PBMCs or T cells enriched from blood (not recorded which). This sequence originates from a woman between 40 and 50 years old who had been exposed to COVID-19.

CDR3 in DNA: TGTGCCAGCAGCTTAGCGCCACGGGCGGGTGGCTACACCTTC. Its translation is CASSLAPRAGGYTF. This chain joins TRBV7-2 and TRBJ1-2; D call uncertain. The CDR3 loop spans 14 amino acids. Looked up from germline, CDR1 is SGHTA and CDR2 is FQGNSA. Trimming took 0 bases from V and 7 from J, leaving 12 bases between them.